This T cell receptor beta chain was retrieved from a study of blood T cell repertoires in COVID-19. Overall study: From the United States, Italy and Spain came samples of acute and convalescent COVID-19. T cells, B-cell-depleted T cells, or PBMCs supplied cDNA or gDNA.

Generated by immunoSEQ multiplex PCR, the TCRdb table keeps only in-frame clones and is missing some. The sample has some 90,000 clones, 86% seen once; the top ten hold 1.2%. The specimen was peripheral blood. The source is a man older than 75 with active or convalescent COVID-19.

The CDR3 loop is CASSLLTGAYNEQFF. The CDR3 nucleotides are TGCGCCAGCAGCTTATTGACAGGGGCCTACAATGAGCAGTTCTTC. The V and J genes are TRBV5-1 and TRBJ2-1; 8 bases are shared with TRBD1. Trimming cost V 2 bases and J 2 bases; bases outside gene matches: 3. Per the germline V gene, CDR1 is SGHRS and CDR2 is YFSETQ. This CDR3 has 15 residues.